The 21 T cell receptor beta chains given below trace back to one sample, sequenced in a study of blood T cell repertoires in COVID-19. Libraries were prepared by immunoSEQ multiplex PCR; TCRdb keeps only in-frame clonotypes and omits some of them. The repertoire includes tens of thousands of clones, 70% to 90% of them detected once, and about a quarter sits in the top ten. What was sequenced was peripheral blood. These receptors originate from a human donor in a cohort sampled during active COVID-19.

The V gene is TRBV5-6, the J gene TRBJ1-4; D is ambiguous. The CDR3 is 16 residues long. V was trimmed by 3 bases and J by 0 bases, leaving 12 bases between them. Germline values: CDR1 SGHDT, CDR2 YYEEEE. CDR3 residues: CASSWTGGTTNEKLFF. The CDR3 DNA reads as TGTGCCAGCAGCTGGACCGGAGGGACAACTAATGAAAAACTGTTTTTT.

In this sample, this clone turned up once. The chain uses TRBV11-2 and TRBJ1-2; weak D call: TRBD1 (6 bases). Trimming removed 6 bases from V and 2 bases from J, with 10 bases in between. The CDR3 runs to 13 residues. CDR1 is SGHAT, CDR2 FQNNGV, per germline. The CDR3 coding sequence is TGTGCCAGCAGTGGACAGAGAAACTATGGCTACACCTTC. This translates into CASSGQRNYGYTF.

The rearrangement links TRBV29-1 to TRBJ2-7; tentative D call: TRBD1 (6 bases). V lost 5 bases to trimming and J lost 1 base, with 15 bases between them. The CDR3 contains 14 residues. Germline loops: CDR1 SQVTM, CDR2 ANQGSEA. The CDR3 coding sequence is TGCAGCGTTTTGGTCCGACAGGCTTCCTACGAGCAGTACTTC. Translated: CSVLVRQASYEQYF.

The rearrangement joins TRBV6-6 to TRBJ2-7; 10 positions agree with TRBD1. This CDR3 is 15 amino acids long. With 4 bases clipped from V and 5 bases from J, the junction kept 8 bases outside the gene matches. Germline values: CDR1 MNHNY, CDR2 SVGAGI (reference sequence). The CDR3 spells CASSSTRTGGNEQYF. CDR3 DNA sequence: TGTGCCAGCAGTTCGACTCGGACAGGGGGAAACGAGCAGTACTTC.

The rearrangement uses TRBV19 and TRBJ1-2, with a possible D match to TRBD1 (6 bases). CDR3 size: 15 residues. V was trimmed by 2 bases and J by 8 bases, leaving 18 bases between them. Germline CDR1 LNHDA, CDR2 SQIVND (reference sequence). Here the CDR3 DNA reads TGTGCCAGTAGTATATCGGCCAGGGGCTCTTCGGGCTACACCTTC. Its translation is CASSISARGSSGYTF.

The V and J genes are TRBV7-8 and TRBJ2-5, with D possibly being TRBD2 (7 bases). V dropped 2 bases and J dropped 7 bases, with 14 bases sitting between them. Per the germline V gene, CDR1 is SGHVS and CDR2 is FQNEAQ. The length of the CDR3 is 14 residues. CDR3 amino acids: CASSLRGAGATQYF. The CDR3 DNA is TGTGCCAGCAGCTTACGGGGGGCTGGGGCGACCCAGTACTTC.

The gene calls are TRBV7-9 and TRBJ2-3, with D tentatively TRBD2 (6 bases). V dropped 8 bases and J dropped 1 base, with 13 bases sitting between them. CDR3 length: 14 residues. The germline V gene encodes CDR1 SEHNR and CDR2 FQNEAQ (reference sequence). This chain's CDR3 is CASSTGAGTDTQYF. CDR3 sequence (DNA): TGTGCCAGCTCCACGGGAGCGGGCACAGATACGCAGTATTTT.

The genes are TRBV2 and TRBJ2-7; D not certain. The CDR3 is 13 amino acids. Deletions cut 3 bases from V and 0 bases from J, with 6 bases between. CDR1 and CDR2 from the germline V gene are SNHLY and FYNNEI. The CDR3 loop reads CASSEALSYEQYF. The CDR3 bases are TGTGCCAGCAGTGAGGCCCTCTCCTACGAGCAGTACTTC.

This clone occurred once. The chain couples TRBV7-9 to TRBJ2-1; a weak D match, TRBD2 (11 bases). Germline lookup yields CDR1 SEHNR and CDR2 FQNEAQ (reference sequence). The length of the CDR3 is 19 residues. Trimming removed 7 bases from V and 5 bases from J, with 30 bases in between. CDR3 sequence (DNA): TGTGCCAGCATCTCCGGGACAGGGGTACTAGCGGGGGCCGACAATGAGCAGTTCTTC. Protein product: CASISGTGVLAGADNEQFF.

This chain joins TRBV2 and TRBJ1-1; TRBD1 might be the D (6 bases). V was trimmed by 0 bases and J by 2 bases, leaving 10 bases between them. The CDR3 runs 15 residues. Per the germline V gene, CDR1 is SNHLY and CDR2 is FYNNEI. CDR3 nucleotides: TGTGCCAGCAGTGAAGCACAGGACAGCAACACTGAAGCTTTCTTT. It codes for CASSEAQDSNTEAFF.

The CDR3 DNA reads TGTGCCAGCAGTTACTCATCACAGAACTACGAGCAGTACTTC. Translating it yields CASSYSSQNYEQYF. The chain couples TRBV6-5 to TRBJ2-7; unclear D gene. The CDR3 is 14 amino acids. In germline, CDR1 is MNHEY, CDR2 SVGAGI. V shed 0 bases and J shed 3 bases, with 9 bases lying between them.

The chain couples TRBV7-2 to TRBJ2-2; 9 nucleotides line up with TRBD2. Trimming took 4 bases from V and 4 from J; bases not matched to a gene: 7. The CDR3 runs 16 residues. Germline-derived CDR1 and CDR2 are SGHTA and FQGNSA. The CDR3 sequence is CASSSGLAWGTGELFF. The DNA of the CDR3 is TGTGCCAGCAGCTCCGGACTAGCGTGGGGCACCGGGGAGCTGTTTTTT.

The V call is TRBV19, the J call TRBJ2-2, with 9 nucleotides matching TRBD2. CDR1 and CDR2 from the germline V gene are LNHDA and SQIVND (reference sequence). CDR3 length: 17 amino acids. J gave up 4 bases and V 3 bases, and 9 bases lay outside the gene matches. This CDR3 is CASSIPLAGAVTGELFF. The CDR3 DNA reads as TGTGCCAGTAGTATTCCCTTAGCGGGAGCGGTCACCGGGGAGCTGTTTTTT.

The rearrangement links TRBV9 to TRBJ2-5; D is unresolved. CDR1 and CDR2 (germline): SGDLS, YYNGEE. The CDR3 extends over 14 amino acids. V was shortened by 4 bases and J by 4 bases, with 14 bases between the two germline ends. The CDR3 nucleotides read TGTGCCAGCAGCCCTCCCCAAGTAGTAGAGACCCAGTACTTC. It specifies CASSPPQVVETQYF.

The chain has TRBV2 and TRBJ1-1; D call uncertain. CDR1 is SNHLY, CDR2 FYNNEI, per germline. V was shortened by 7 bases and J by 3 bases, with 15 bases between the two germline ends. The CDR3 has 14 amino acids. CDR3 nucleotides: TGTGCCAGCAAGAGGAATGAGGTCGACACTGAAGCTTTCTTT. Protein product: CASKRNEVDTEAFF.

The chain joins TRBV7-2 to TRBJ1-4; TRBD1 agrees at 8 bases. The germline V gene encodes CDR1 SGHTA and CDR2 FQGNSA. The CDR3 extends over 16 amino acids. Losses at the gene ends were 3 bases for V and 7 bases for J; bases not matched to a gene: 10. In DNA, the CDR3 is TGTGCCAGCAGCTTGACCTTTGGACAGGGAGGTGAAAAACTGTTTTTT. Encoded protein: CASSLTFGQGGEKLFF.

The CDR3, as DNA: TGTGCCATCTCTTCTCTTGGAGGGACTAGCGGGGCCTACGAGCAGTACTTC. The encoded protein is CAISSLGGTSGAYEQYF. The chain links TRBV10-3 to TRBJ2-7; 13 nucleotides match TRBD2. CDR1 and CDR2 from the germline V gene are ENHRY and SYGVKD. The CDR3 totals 17 residues. J lost 2 bases, V lost 8 bases, and 12 bases had no gene match.

The chain is built from TRBV27 and TRBJ2-7, with 10 bases matching TRBD2. The CDR3 has 17 amino acids. Germline V gene lookup returns CDR1 MNHEY and CDR2 SMNVEV (reference sequence). V gave up 5 bases and J gave up 2 bases; unmatched junction bases: 12. For the CDR3, the DNA is TGTGCCAGCAGTCTTCAAAACCCACTAGCGGGGACCTACGAGCAGTACGTC. Its protein product is CASSLQNPLAGTYEQYV.

This chain links TRBV28 with TRBJ2-2, with D possibly matching TRBD2 (7 bases). The V end was cut by 3 bases, the J end by 1 base, with 12 bases between. CDR1 is MDHEN, CDR2 SYDVKM, per germline. The CDR3 is made up of 16 amino acids. CDR3 region: CASSFTGGLNTGELFF. The CDR3 DNA reads TGTGCCAGCAGTTTCACCGGGGGGCTGAACACCGGGGAGCTGTTTTTT.

This sequence joins TRBV7-8 and TRBJ1-4, with a tentative D call TRBD1 (6 bases). The CDR3 consists of 16 residues. V was pared by 3 bases and J by 8 bases, with 19 bases between. Germline CDR1 reads SGHVS; CDR2 reads FQNEAQ. CDR3 amino acids: CASSLLSRGAQEKLFF. In DNA, the CDR3 is TGTGCCAGCAGCTTGCTAAGTCGGGGGGCGCAGGAAAAACTGTTTTTT.

The J gene is TRBJ1-3, the V gene TRBV7-9, with D tentatively TRBD1 (5 bases). V was clipped by 3 bases and J by 1 base, with 10 bases between them. Germline V gene lookup returns CDR1 SEHNR and CDR2 FQNEAQ (reference sequence). The CDR3 covers 15 residues. CDR3 residues: CASSLAGWSGNTIYF. Written as DNA, the CDR3 is TGTGCCAGCAGCTTGGCAGGGTGGTCTGGAAACACCATATATTTT.